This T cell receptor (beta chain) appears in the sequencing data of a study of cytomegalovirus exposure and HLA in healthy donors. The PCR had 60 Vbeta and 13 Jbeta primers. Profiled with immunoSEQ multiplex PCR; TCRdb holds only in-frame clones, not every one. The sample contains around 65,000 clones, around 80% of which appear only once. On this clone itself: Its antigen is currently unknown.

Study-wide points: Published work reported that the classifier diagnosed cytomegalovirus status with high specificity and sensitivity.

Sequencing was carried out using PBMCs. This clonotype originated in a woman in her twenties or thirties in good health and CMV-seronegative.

The CDR3 coding sequence is TGTGCCAGCAGCCAGAGTTACGTTAGGGGGTTGGGTGCCGTTGGGATTGGCTACACCTTC. Translating gives CASSQSYVRGLGAVGIGYTF. V is TRBV9 and J is TRBJ1-2; a possible D gene is TRBD1 (6 bases). Germline CDR1 is SGDLS and CDR2 is YYNGEE. CDR3 length: 20 residues. V was trimmed by 4 bases and J by 7 bases, leaving 35 bases between them.